This T cell receptor (beta chain) was captured by sequencing in a study of CD8 T cells in ankylosing spondylitis. Findings of the study overall: A CD8+ phenotype characterized the disease-linked clones, which were relatively rare in peripheral blood. Seemingly distinctive of ankylosing spondylitis blood was a TCR beta motif formed by eight highly homologous variants. Significant enrichment of disease-linked clones was reported in matched ankylosing spondylitis synovial fluid.

V lost 0 bases and J lost 8; bases outside the gene matches: 4. Germline values: CDR1 MNHEY, CDR2 SVGAGI. This CDR3 comprises 14 residues. TCRdb re-analysed the 5' RACE reads in MiXCR, keeping a single row per CDR3 protein. The sample includes approximately 520,000 distinct CDR3 sequences, approximately 5% of them seen just once. This clonotype was counted ten times or more. What it binds is unknown. The sequencing input was blood, either unsorted or a sorted T cell fraction (not recorded which). This chain joins TRBV6-5 and TRBJ1-2; 9 nucleotides line up with TRBD1. This TCR was sampled from a male donor with ankylosing spondylitis. In DNA form, the CDR3 reads TGTGCCAGCAGTTACTCCGGGACAGGGTTCGGCTACACCTTC. Translated: CASSYSGTGFGYTF.